The clone carrying this T cell receptor beta chain was seen repeatedly, ten times or more. The antigen is unknown. One entry per CDR3 protein, called by TCRdb with MiXCR from the RT-PCR reads. The table shows about 780,000 distinct CDR3 sequences, with roughly 20% occurring only once. Trimming removed 2 bases from V and 0 bases from J, with 17 bases in between. CDR1 is SGHRS and CDR2 is YFSETQ in the germline V gene. The CDR3 loop spans 17 amino acids. The data derive from a study of response to subunit inactivated influenza vaccine. Whole-study findings and limits: That few new T cells are recruited by each seasonal influenza vaccination was the authors' suggestion.

This sequence joins TRBV5-1 and TRBJ1-2; a possible D gene is TRBD1 (5 bases). Sequencing used PBMCs from blood, obtained 5 days after vaccination. This clonotype was obtained from a man aged 50 or older who received an inactivated influenza vaccine. This CDR3 reads CASSLGVAGPANYGYTF. The CDR3 DNA is TGCGCCAGCAGCTTAGGAGTGGCAGGGCCAGCTAACTATGGCTACACCTTC.